The text below deals with one T cell receptor beta chain. These data come from a study of blood T cell repertoires in COVID-19. On the study more broadly: Samples of COVID-19 (acute and convalescent) were obtained from the United States, Italy and Spain.

This table comes from immunoSEQ multiplex PCR, and its TCRdb copy is limited to in-frame clones, with some not included. Among some 330,000 clones, around 89% were seen once, and the ten largest hold 4%. The material sequenced was peripheral blood. The origin of this receptor is a woman aged 50 to 60 with active or convalescent COVID-19.

Written as DNA, the CDR3 is TGCGCCAGCAGCTTGGTGGCAGGGGGCGACGAGCAGTACTTC. It specifies CASSLVAGGDEQYF. The rearrangement joins TRBV5-1 to TRBJ2-7, with 8 bases identical to TRBD1. V gave up 0 bases and J gave up 5 bases; unmatched junction bases: 4. The germline V gene has CDR1 SGHRS and CDR2 YFSETQ. CDR3 length: 14 residues.